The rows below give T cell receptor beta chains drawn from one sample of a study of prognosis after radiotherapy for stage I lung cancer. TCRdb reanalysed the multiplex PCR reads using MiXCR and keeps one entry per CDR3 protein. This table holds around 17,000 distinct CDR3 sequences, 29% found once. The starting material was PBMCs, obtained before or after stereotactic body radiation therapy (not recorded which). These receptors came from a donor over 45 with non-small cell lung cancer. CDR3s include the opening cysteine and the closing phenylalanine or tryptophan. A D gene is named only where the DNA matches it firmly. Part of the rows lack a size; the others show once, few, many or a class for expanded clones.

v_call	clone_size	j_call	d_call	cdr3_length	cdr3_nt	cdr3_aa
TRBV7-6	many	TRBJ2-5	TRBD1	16	TGTGCCAGCAGCTCCGCCGGGACAGGGGGCGGTGAGGCCCAGTACTTC	CASSSAGTGGGEAQYF
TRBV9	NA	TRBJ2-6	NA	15	TGTGCCAGCAGCGTTCGGACCTATGGGGTCAACGTCCTGACTTTC	CASSVRTYGVNVLTF
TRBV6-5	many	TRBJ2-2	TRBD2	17	TGTGCCAGCAGTTACGGGACTAGCGGGAAAGCGACCGGGGAGCTGTTTTTT	CASSYGTSGKATGELFF
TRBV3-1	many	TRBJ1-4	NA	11	TGTGCCAGCAGCGTCAATGAAAAACTGTTTTTT	CASSVNEKLFF
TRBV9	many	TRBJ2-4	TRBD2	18	TGTGCCAGCAGCGTAGGTAGCGGGAGGGCCGGACCCAAAAACATTCAGTACTTC	CASSVGSGRAGPKNIQYF
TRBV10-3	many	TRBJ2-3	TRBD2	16	TGTGCCATAGGGAAGTCTAGCGGGCTGAGCACAGATACGCAGTATTTT	CAIGKSSGLSTDTQYF
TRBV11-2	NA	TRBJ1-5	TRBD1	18	TGTGCCAGCAGCCCCTCTCCGGACAGGGATGAGGTGGCAATCAGCCCGCATTTT	CASSPSPDRDEVAISPHF
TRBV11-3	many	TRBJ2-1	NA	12	TGTGCCAGCGGCCAGGGATACAATGAGCAGTTCTTC	CASGQGYNEQFF
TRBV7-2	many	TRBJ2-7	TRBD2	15	TGTGCCAGCAGCTCCCGATTTAGCGGGACGGTCGAGCAGTACTTC	CASSSRFSGTVEQYF
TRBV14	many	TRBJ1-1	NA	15	TGTGCCAGCAGCCAAGTCCTGGGCGGAACGACTGAAGCTTTCTTT	CASSQVLGGTTEAFF
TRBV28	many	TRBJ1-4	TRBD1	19	TGTGCCAGCAGTTCCCGGCGCAGGGGGCACCATCAAACTAATGAAAAACTGTTTTTT	CASSSRRRGHHQTNEKLFF
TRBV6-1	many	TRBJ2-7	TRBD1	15	TGTGCCAGCAGTGAATTCTGGACAGGGACCTACGAGCAGTACTTC	CASSEFWTGTYEQYF
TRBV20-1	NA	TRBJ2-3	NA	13	TGCAGTGCTATCTGGATCATTGTAGATACGCAGTATTTT	CSAIWIIVDTQYF
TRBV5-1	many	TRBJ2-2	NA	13	TGCGCCAGCAGCTTGTCGGTATCCGGGGAGCTGTTTTTT	CASSLSVSGELFF
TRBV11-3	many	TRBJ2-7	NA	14	TGTGCCAGCAGCTTAGTTTCGGGAAACTACGAGCAGTACTTC	CASSLVSGNYEQYF
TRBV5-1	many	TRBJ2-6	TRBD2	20	TGCGCCAGCAGCTTGGTCGAACTAGCGGGTCTCGTCTCTGGGGCCAACGTCCTGACTTTC	CASSLVELAGLVSGANVLTF
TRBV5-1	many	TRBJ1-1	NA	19	TGCGCCAGCAGCTCGAGGAGACAGAATAACAAAATCAGGAACACTGAAGCTTTCTTT	CASSSRRQNNKIRNTEAFF
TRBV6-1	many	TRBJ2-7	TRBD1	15	TGTGCCAGCAGTGACTGGGACAGGGTCGGCTACGAGCAGTACTTC	CASSDWDRVGYEQYF
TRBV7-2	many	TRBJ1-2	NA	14	TGTGCCAGCAGCGCGATGCTTGGGGGCGAGGGCTACACCTTC	CASSAMLGGEGYTF
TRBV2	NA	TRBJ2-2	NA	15	TGTTCCAGCAGTCACAGGGTGACGAGCACCGGGGAGCTGTTTTTT	CSSSHRVTSTGELFF
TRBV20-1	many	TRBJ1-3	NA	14	TGCAGTGCTAGTGGGACTTTCTCTGGAAACACCATATATTTT	CSASGTFSGNTIYF
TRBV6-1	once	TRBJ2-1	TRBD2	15	TGTGCCAGCAGAGATGGGACTAACCATAGGGATGAGCAGTTCTTC	CASRDGTNHRDEQFF